This T cell receptor (beta chain) came from a study of cytomegalovirus exposure and HLA in healthy donors (dated by TCRdb to 2016 to 2017). Turning to the overall study: According to a later analysis, the 100 to 150 validation repertoires were produced on the same platform as the roughly 700 repertoires of the first cohort. The study aimed to test whether cataloging public T cell receptors could reveal signatures of past pathogen exposure. A separate validation cohort of approximately 120 different subjects was used in addition to the approximately 610-subject first cohort. High-throughput TCR immunosequencing, statistical association of individual TCRs with disease status, and machine learning were combined to predict cytomegalovirus infection status.

Trimming costs V 1 base and J 0 bases, and their ends lie 16 bases apart. The germline V gene sets CDR1 to SGHVS and CDR2 to FQNEAQ. The CDR3 goes from the cysteine to the phenylalanine over 19 residues. The kept DNA is CDR3 alone, 57 bases in frame from the first base. Separate from the approximately 730-subject first cohort, the validation cohort of roughly 130 subjects was the group to which the donors belonged. Libraries came from the immunoSEQ multiplex PCR assay. The paper's processing steps were these. To diagnose cytomegalovirus status from the catalog of TCR beta chain sequences, a statistical classification framework was built. TCRdb carries this immuneACCESS record with in-frame sequences only. Its versions omit some clonotypes, under half of them owing to an unresolved V gene in the studies checked, with the rest unexplained. V, J and clone size derive from that table, while D and trimming were established from the DNA sequence. In all, the sample holds 140,000 to 150,000 clones, and roughly 86% of those were seen once. Less than 5.5% of the sample lies in the top ten.

Turning to this clone: Its binding antigen is unknown. There are no base qualities to consult, and no much larger clone falls within one base.

What the authors observed across the whole study: The authors suggested that the approach could potentially be extended to other disease states and immunological phenotypes. Subsequent analysis determined that TCRs grouped into clusters in the first cohort also showed a tendency toward co-occurrence across the roughly 110 validation repertoires, and 90% to 95% of cluster scores exceeded 0. A later analysis had no HLA typing for the validation cohort, so co-occurrence there was scored across all 110 or so repertoires. The study listed 150 to 200 TCR beta chains as associated with cytomegalovirus. Cytomegalovirus status was reported to be diagnosed by the classifier with high specificity and sensitivity in both the original and validation cohorts. Most TCR sequences were seen in very few donors, while some public TCRs were found in many individuals. In vitro tests confirmed that a few of the cytomegalovirus-associated TCR beta chains recognize cytomegalovirus antigens.

The TCR originated in a man younger than 35 in good health and CMV-seropositive. The material sequenced was PBMCs. This sequence uses TRBV7-8 and TRBJ2-6, and perhaps TRBD1 as D gene, on 5 matching bases. The CDR3 region reads CASSLEAGSPFSGANVLTF. The DNA sequence follows: TGTGCCAGCAGCTTAGAAGCAGGGTCCCCTTTCTCTGGGGCCAACGTCCTGACTTTC.